Below are 29 T cell receptor beta chains sequenced from a single sample in a study of CD8+ T cells in alopecia areata. Extracted from the samples, RNA was reverse transcribed into cDNA to serve as the sequencing template. The assay was immunoSEQ multiplex PCR, and TCRdb's table has in-frame clones only and misses some. The sample contains some 42,000 clones, 80% to 95% of which appear only once. Sample treatment: oral pan-JAK inhibitor, 5-10 mg twice daily. This sample comprised CD8+ T cells sorted from blood, obtained at week 24, from a patient treated with tofacitinib. These receptors were taken from a human donor with alopecia areata.

The V and J genes are TRBV27 and TRBJ2-7; D could derive from TRBD1 or TRBD2 (5 bases each). V lost 6 bases to trimming and J lost 4 bases, with 13 bases between them. The CDR3 covers 13 residues. The germline gives CDR1 MNHEY, CDR2 SMNVEV (reference sequence). The CDR3 DNA reads as TGTGCCAGCAGCCCCGGGACCCCTTACGAGCAGTACTTC. As protein: CASSPGTPYEQYF.

This chain links TRBV30 with TRBJ2-1; tentative D call: TRBD2 (6 bases). CDR1 and CDR2 from the germline V gene are GTSNPN and SVGIG (reference sequence). The length of the CDR3 is 15 residues. Trimming stripped 0 bases from V and 4 bases from J, with 13 bases between. The CDR3 bases are TGTGCCTGGAGTGTTCCGGGACTTGATTACAATGAGCAGTTCTTC. This sequence encodes CAWSVPGLDYNEQFF.

The chain employs TRBV5-1 and TRBJ2-7, with TRBD1 matching 9 bases. This CDR3 has 16 residues. After removal of 2 bases from V and 2 bases from J, the junction contained 8 bases not matched to a gene. The germline V gene encodes CDR1 SGHRS and CDR2 YFSETQ. DNA for the CDR3: TGCGCCAGCAGCTTATCTGGACAGGGGCCCCCCTACGAGCAGTACTTC. Translation: CASSLSGQGPPYEQYF.

V usage is TRBV27 and J usage is TRBJ2-7; the D gene is possibly TRBD1 (6 bases). Germline V gene sequence: CDR1 MNHEY, CDR2 SMNVEV (reference sequence). The CDR3 spans 15 residues. V gave up 5 bases and J gave up 5 bases, with 19 bases separating them. The CDR3 bases are TGTGCCAGCAGTAAACTTGTGGACCACAGGGACGAGCAGTACTTC. This sequence encodes CASSKLVDHRDEQYF.

V gene TRBV28 combines with J gene TRBJ1-2, with D possibly being TRBD1 (6 bases). Germline loops: CDR1 MDHEN, CDR2 SYDVKM. The CDR3 has 18 residues. Trimming cost V 7 bases and J 5 bases, with 29 bases left between them. Written as DNA, the CDR3 is TGTGCCAGCACCTTAACGTCGGACAGAATGGCGGTTAGGTATGGCTACACCTTC. The encoded protein is CASTLTSDRMAVRYGYTF.

The chain has TRBV14 and TRBJ2-3; D is possibly TRBD1 or TRBD2 (6 bases each). Germline CDR1 is SGHDN and CDR2 is FVKESK. This CDR3 contains 14 residues. V lost 0 bases to trimming and J lost 5 bases, with 9 bases between them. In DNA form, the CDR3 reads TGTGCCAGCAGCCAAGAGGGGGGCTTAGATACGCAGTATTTT. Amino acids: CASSQEGGLDTQYF. Full variable domain (outside the CDR3, taken from reference TRBV14 and TRBJ2-3): EAGVTQFPSHSVIEKGQTVTLRCDPISGHDNLYWYRRVMGKEIKFLLHFVKESKQDESGMPNNRFLAERTGGTYSTLKVQPAELEDSGVYFCASSQEGGLDTQYFGPGTRLTVL.

V is TRBV9 and J is TRBJ2-7, with 8 positions matching TRBD1. CDR1 is SGDLS, CDR2 YYNGEE, per germline. J gave up 3 bases and V 3 bases, and 5 bases lay outside the gene matches. The CDR3 is 14 residues long. CDR3 region: CASSGQGPYYEQYF. CDR3 nucleotides: TGTGCCAGCAGCGGACAGGGGCCCTACTACGAGCAGTACTTC.

The rearrangement uses TRBV30 and TRBJ2-7, with 10 bases fitting TRBD2. J lost 1 base, V lost 1 base, and 7 bases had no gene match. This CDR3 comprises 16 residues. Germline V gives CDR1 GTSNPN, CDR2 SVGIG (reference sequence). The CDR3: CAWSAGLAVASYEQYF. The CDR3 nucleotides read TGTGCCTGGAGTGCCGGACTAGCGGTGGCATCCTACGAGCAGTACTTC.

This chain links TRBV5-6 with TRBJ2-1, with no clear D. Trimming removed 0 bases at V and 3 bases at J, with 19 bases between. CDR3 size: 18 residues. The germline CDR1 and CDR2 sequences are SGHDT and YYEEEE. For the CDR3, the DNA is TGTGCCAGCAGCTTGGACCAAACCCTCCGGGCCTACTACAATGAGCAGTTCTTC. Protein sequence: CASSLDQTLRAYYNEQFF.

The V and J genes are TRBV11-2 and TRBJ2-7; the D gene is possibly TRBD1 (5 bases). V was clipped by 3 bases and J by 2 bases, with 14 bases between them. The CDR3 loop spans 15 amino acids. Germline loops: CDR1 SGHAT, CDR2 FQNNGV. CDR3 in amino acids: CASSFGAGSTYEQYF. CDR3 bases: TGTGCCAGCAGCTTTGGGGCAGGTTCAACCTACGAGCAGTACTTC.

The chain recombines TRBV6-1 with TRBJ2-3, with D hard to call. Trimming took off 4 bases at V and 3 bases at J, with 17 bases between the two ends. Germline V CDR1 and CDR2: MNHNS, SASEGT. There are 16 residues in the CDR3. CDR3 residues: CASSGDTELLTDTQYF. The CDR3 DNA reads as TGTGCCAGCAGTGGAGATACTGAACTCCTAACAGATACGCAGTATTTT.

The CDR3 nucleotides read TGTGCCAGCAGTTCGGGGACAGGGAGTAGCGATGAGCAGTTCTTC. As protein: CASSSGTGSSDEQFF. V and J are TRBV6-5 and TRBJ2-1; TRBD1 matches 9 bases. V gave up 4 bases and J gave up 8 bases; unmatched junction bases: 9. The CDR3 sequence is 15 residues long. Germline loops: CDR1 MNHEY, CDR2 SVGAGI.

The V gene is TRBV10-2, the J gene TRBJ2-1, with D possibly TRBD2 on 7 matching bases. This CDR3 has 16 residues. CDR1 and CDR2 (germline): WSHSY, SAAADI. Trimming shortened V by 4 bases and J by 4 bases, and 17 bases separated the two germline ends. The CDR3 DNA reads as TGCGCCAGCAGTGGGGCCGGCGAGGGGGGGTACAATGAGCAGTTCTTC. It is translated as CASSGAGEGGYNEQFF.

This chain joins TRBV29-1 and TRBJ1-4; unclear D gene. The germline CDR1 and CDR2 sequences are SQVTM and ANQGSEA. CDR3 size: 13 residues. V lost 3 bases, J lost 4 bases, and 9 bases lay in between. The CDR3 coding sequence is TGCAGCGTTGAGGGCAGAGATAATGAAAAACTGTTTTTT. Translation gives CSVEGRDNEKLFF.

The chain recombines TRBV7-3 with TRBJ2-7; a weak D match, TRBD1 (5 bases). CDR1 SGHTA and CDR2 FQGTGA come from the germline V gene. The CDR3 has 13 residues. With 2 bases removed from V and 2 bases from J, the gap between germline ends came to 7 bases. The CDR3 protein is CASSLGATYEQYF. In DNA, the CDR3 is TGTGCCAGCAGCTTAGGGGCAACCTACGAGCAGTACTTC.

In nucleotides, the CDR3 is TGTGCCAGCAGCTTAATTCCAGGAGACTACAATGAGCAGTTCTTC. Translated, it gives CASSLIPGDYNEQFF. V usage is TRBV7-3 and J usage is TRBJ2-1; D gene ambiguous. Trimming pared 1 base from V and 3 bases from J, leaving 10 bases between. Germline assignment: CDR1 SGHTA and CDR2 FQGTGA. The CDR3 extends over 15 amino acids.

V and J are TRBV6-5 and TRBJ2-7; D may be TRBD1 (6 bases). The germline V gene has CDR1 MNHEY and CDR2 SVGAGI. The CDR3 is 13 residues long. V was clipped by 5 bases and J by 2 bases, with 10 bases between them. DNA for the CDR3: TGTGCCAGCAGTCCCAGGGGTCCCTACGAGCAGTACTTC. This translates into CASSPRGPYEQYF.

The genes are TRBV30 and TRBJ2-7; no definite D call. This CDR3 region has 12 residues. Per germline, CDR1 GTSNPN and CDR2 SVGIG (reference sequence). The V end lost 1 base, the J end lost 3 bases, and 7 bases lay between the germline ends. The CDR3 coding sequence is TGTGCCTGGAGTGCCGAAGGCTACGAGCAGTACTTC. Its translation: CAWSAEGYEQYF.

CDR3 DNA: TGTGCCAGCAGGGACGGTTCCTACGAGCAGTACTTC. Its protein is CASRDGSYEQYF. V usage is TRBV25-1 and J usage is TRBJ2-7; unclear D gene. This CDR3 is built from 12 residues. The V gene lost 6 bases and the J gene lost 1 base, with 7 bases spanning the gap. The germline V gene encodes CDR1 MGHDK and CDR2 SYGVNS.

J is TRBJ2-1 and V is TRBV30; 8 positions agree with TRBD1. The J segment lost 6 bases and the V segment lost 5 bases, leaving 6 bases of the junction unmatched. CDR3 length: 13 residues. Germline-derived CDR1 and CDR2 are GTSNPN and SVGIG (reference sequence). CDR3 residues: CAWDPTGANEQFF. As DNA, the CDR3 is TGTGCCTGGGACCCGACAGGGGCCAATGAGCAGTTCTTC.

The rearrangement joins TRBV9 to TRBJ1-1, with a possible D match to TRBD1 (6 bases). Germline loops: CDR1 SGDLS, CDR2 YYNGEE. This CDR3 spans 14 amino acids. Trimming left V 4 bases short and J 1 base short, with 11 bases between. The CDR3 region has the DNA TGTGCCAGCAGCACCCGGGACACGAACACTGAAGCTTTCTTT. Translation gives CASSTRDTNTEAFF.

The chain uses TRBV29-1 and TRBJ2-3; D ambiguous. V lost 2 bases and J 2 bases, leaving 11 bases between the germline ends. Germline CDR1 reads SQVTM; CDR2 reads ANQGSEA. CDR3 length equals 14 residues. The CDR3 is CSVEPRLATDTQYF. The CDR3 DNA reads TGCAGCGTTGAACCGCGTCTGGCCACAGATACGCAGTATTTT.

In this sample, this clone turned up once. The chain couples TRBV11-2 to TRBJ2-7, with D possibly TRBD2 on 5 matching bases. The CDR3 has 14 residues. Germline loops: CDR1 SGHAT, CDR2 FQNNGV. V was cut by 5 bases and J by 5 bases, with 16 bases left in between. The DNA of the CDR3 is TGTGCCAGCAGCCCTAACTCCCCGAGGGACGAGCAGTACTTC. Translating it yields CASSPNSPRDEQYF.

The chain joins TRBV7-8 to TRBJ2-1, with 8 positions matching TRBD2. The V gene's germline CDR1 is SGHVS and CDR2 FQNEAQ. With 5 bases clipped from V and 0 bases from J, the junction kept 6 bases outside the gene matches. The CDR3 extends over 16 amino acids. CDR3: CASSLPGGSSYNEQFF. Written as DNA, the CDR3 is TGTGCCAGCAGCCTACCGGGGGGGAGCTCCTACAATGAGCAGTTCTTC.

This clone appeared a single time. The V gene is TRBV7-2, the J gene TRBJ2-5; 8 bases line up with TRBD1. Germline CDR1 SGHTA, CDR2 FQGNSA. Trimming cost V 1 base and J 2 bases; bases outside gene matches: 0. This CDR3 contains 14 residues. The chain's CDR3 is CASSLGTGQETQYF. For the CDR3, the DNA is TGTGCCAGCAGCTTAGGGACAGGGCAAGAGACCCAGTACTTC.

V and J are TRBV29-1 and TRBJ2-5; D is tentatively TRBD1 or TRBD2 (5 bases each). This CDR3 has 15 amino acids. CDR1 SQVTM and CDR2 ANQGSEA come from the germline V gene. The V and J ends lost 7 bases and 2 bases respectively, with 20 bases between them. The CDR3 spells CSARVWGSKQETQYF. CDR3 bases: TGCAGCGCCAGAGTTTGGGGGTCCAAGCAAGAGACCCAGTACTTC.

The chain couples TRBV27 to TRBJ2-1, with TRBD2 matching over 7 bases. Per the germline V gene, CDR1 is MNHEY and CDR2 is SMNVEV (reference sequence). J was trimmed by 8 bases and V by 2 bases; bases with no gene match: 6. The CDR3 consists of 14 residues. CDR3 sequence: CASSLVGGVYEQFF. DNA of the CDR3: TGTGCCAGCAGTTTAGTGGGAGGGGTTTATGAGCAGTTCTTC.

The V gene is TRBV29-1, the J gene TRBJ1-2, with D hard to call. Germline CDR1 is SQVTM and CDR2 is ANQGSEA. Trimming removed 4 bases from V and 8 bases from J, with 14 bases in between. The CDR3 extends over 12 amino acids. The CDR3 spells CSVATATGGYTF. The CDR3 region has the DNA TGCAGCGTTGCGACGGCCACGGGGGGCTACACCTTC.

The V and J genes are TRBV9 and TRBJ2-5; 12 bases fit TRBD1. Germline lookup yields CDR1 SGDLS and CDR2 YYNGEE. The junction had 8 bases not matched to a gene; V was cut back by 4 bases and J by 4 bases. The CDR3 extends over 16 amino acids. The CDR3 spells CASSPPGQGAGETQYF. The CDR3 region has the DNA TGTGCCAGCAGCCCGCCGGGACAGGGGGCAGGAGAGACCCAGTACTTC.